This T cell receptor beta chain derives from a study of cytomegalovirus exposure and HLA in healthy donors. The PCR used 60 Vbeta and 13 Jbeta primers. Using immunoSEQ multiplex PCR, the repertoire was profiled, and TCRdb retains in-frame clones only, with some absent. The sample has roughly 120,000 clones, around 81% seen once. This CDR3 comprises 18 residues. Trimming removed 6 bases from V and 6 bases from J; junction bases left unmatched: 21. CDR1 is SQVTM and CDR2 is ANQGSEA in the germline V gene. Note on this clone: Its antigen remains unidentified.

As for the donors, each was a healthy bone marrow donor. Study-wide findings and caveats: In vitro data verified three CMV-associated chains as specific for CMV antigens. A later analysis appeared to link common viral pathogens to several of the most significant clusters.

This clonotype was sampled from a woman in her 30s in good health and CMV-seronegative. Sequences were obtained from PBMCs. This sequence joins TRBV29-1 and TRBJ2-3; the match to TRBD2 covers 10 bases. The CDR3 DNA is TGCAGCGTCCCTAAAGGTTTCCGTGGGGCTAGCGGGAGCGATACGCAGTATTTT. It encodes CSVPKGFRGASGSDTQYF.